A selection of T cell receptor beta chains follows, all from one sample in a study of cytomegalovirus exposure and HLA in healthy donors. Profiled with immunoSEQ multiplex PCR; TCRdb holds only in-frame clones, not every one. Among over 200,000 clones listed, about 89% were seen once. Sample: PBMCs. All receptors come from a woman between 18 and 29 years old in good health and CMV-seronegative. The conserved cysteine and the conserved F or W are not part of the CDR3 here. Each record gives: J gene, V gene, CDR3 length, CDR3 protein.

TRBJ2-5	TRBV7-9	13	ASSLDRSVSETQY
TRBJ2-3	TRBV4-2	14	ASSPSGGAVGDTQY
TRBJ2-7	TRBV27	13	ASSLFGGRETEQY
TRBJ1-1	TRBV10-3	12	AIRGELLNTEAF
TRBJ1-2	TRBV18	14	ASSPRTGTNNYGYT
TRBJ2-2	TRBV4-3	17	ASSEEYSAAGLNTGELF
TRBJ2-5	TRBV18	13	ASSPPGGLQETQY
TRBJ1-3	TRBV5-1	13	ASSWGESSGNTIY
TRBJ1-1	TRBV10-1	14	ASSGISQGARTEAF
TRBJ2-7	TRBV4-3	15	ASSQVRGLAGTYEQY
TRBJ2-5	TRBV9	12	ASSVVGGKETQY
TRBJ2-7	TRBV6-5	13	ASSSPTGNSYEQY
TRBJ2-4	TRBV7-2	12	ASSPGLAKNIQY
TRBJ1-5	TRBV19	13	ASSRWGQSGEPQH
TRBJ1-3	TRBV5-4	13	ASSFETGGGNTIY
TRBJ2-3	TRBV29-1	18	SVTAGTLRGAVISTDTQY
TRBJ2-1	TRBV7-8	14	ASSSTLAGVGDEQF
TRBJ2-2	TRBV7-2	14	ASSSLPGTSTGELF
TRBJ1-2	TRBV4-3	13	ASSQNRGQGYGYT
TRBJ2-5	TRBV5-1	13	ASSTTGNGRETQY